This TCR beta chain came from a study of T-cell reconstitution after alpha-beta-depleted transplantation in children. Preparing the TCRbeta library involved the use of unique molecular identifiers. TCRdb independently ran MiXCR on the PCR reads; one entry per CDR3 protein. The table includes approximately 130,000 distinct CDR3 sequences, about 9.6% detected once. General study results and limits: The origin of alpha-beta T cells about two months after transplant was reportedly several hundred expanded graft clones. Hyperexpanded clones declined; after one year, newly produced T cells mostly supplied diversity. From surviving recipient T cells and thymic progenitors came the high day-60 TCRbeta diversity observed in some patients.

This CDR3 comprises 15 residues. The germline V and J ends were trimmed by 5 bases and 2 bases, with 15 bases remaining between them. CDR1 SEHNR and CDR2 FQNEAQ come from the germline V gene (reference sequence). A few counts support this clonotype. What it recognizes is unknown. The starting material was PBMCs, mostly from graft donor cells, obtained 180 days after TCRalphabeta/CD19-depleted stem cell transplant. The chain recombines TRBV7-9 with TRBJ2-5; tentatively, D is TRBD1 (6 bases). The sequence came from a girl in the first two years of life who had a stem cell transplant for combined immunodeficiency, so the T cells may come from the graft donor. The CDR3, as DNA: TGTGCCAGCAGCCCCCCGGCAGGGGCTCAAGAGACCCAGTACTTC. This translates into CASSPPAGAQETQYF.